The 14 T cell receptor beta chains presented below share a single source sample, sequenced in a study of blood T cell repertoires in COVID-19. Some clones are missing from TCRdb's copy, which holds only in-frame ones; the method was immunoSEQ multiplex PCR. The sample gives about 200,000 clones, 89% of which show up once; around 6% is in the top ten. The source material was peripheral blood. These receptors were taken from a man in his 60s who had recovered from COVID-19.

The rearrangement uses TRBV27 and TRBJ1-6; 9 bases agree with TRBD1. Germline V CDR1 and CDR2: MNHEY, SMNVEV (reference sequence). The CDR3 length is 15 residues. V shed 5 bases and J 7 bases; nucleotides not matched to a gene: 6. The CDR3 protein is CASSATGTGNSPLHF. CDR3 bases: TGTGCCAGCAGTGCAACCGGGACAGGGAATTCACCCCTCCACTTT.

Note on this clone: One junction end disagrees with the germline gene, perhaps due to a read error. The rearrangement links TRBV11-2 to TRBJ1-2; D call uncertain. Per germline, CDR1 SGHAT and CDR2 FQNNGV. This CDR3 region has 15 residues. DNA of the CDR3: TGTGCCAGCACCTTAGACACGTCAGTGAACTATGGCTACACCTTC. Protein sequence: CASTLDTSVNYGYTF.

The J gene is TRBJ2-3, the V gene TRBV6-6; 10 bases agree with TRBD2. The CDR3 runs 16 residues. J gave up 2 bases and V 1 base, and 3 bases lay outside the gene matches. Per germline, CDR1 MNHNY and CDR2 SVGAGI (reference sequence). CDR3 sequence reads: CASSYLAGGFTDTQYF. CDR3 nucleotide sequence: TGTGCCAGCAGTTACTTAGCGGGAGGATTCACAGATACGCAGTATTTT.

This clone was recorded only once. The chain combines TRBV28 with TRBJ1-2; 8 nucleotides match TRBD1. Germline lookup yields CDR1 MDHEN and CDR2 SYDVKM. V was clipped by 5 bases and J by 5 bases; unmatched bases: 13. The CDR3 has 16 residues. The CDR3 is CASSKPTQGAWYGYTF. The CDR3 DNA follows: TGTGCCAGCAGTAAACCCACCCAGGGGGCATGGTATGGCTACACCTTC.

V gene TRBV28 combines with J gene TRBJ1-3; TRBD1 is a possible D gene (5 bases). The CDR3 runs 12 residues. Trimming took 6 bases from V and 3 from J, leaving 6 bases between them. Germline lookup yields CDR1 MDHEN and CDR2 SYDVKM. The CDR3 nucleotides are TGTGCCAGCAGCCAGGGTGGAAACACCATATATTTT. Amino acids: CASSQGGNTIYF.

The V call is TRBV29-1, the J call TRBJ1-4; tentative D call: TRBD1 (5 bases). Germline CDR1 and CDR2: SQVTM and ANQGSEA. The CDR3 has 13 residues. With 4 bases removed from V and 5 bases from J, the gap between germline ends came to 11 bases. CDR3 nucleotide sequence: TGCAGCGTTGCTGGGGCAGTCAATGAAAAACTGTTTTTT. Its protein product is CSVAGAVNEKLFF.

This chain uses TRBV19 with TRBJ2-2; tentative D call: TRBD2 (5 bases). The CDR3 is 14 residues long. The germline V gene has CDR1 LNHDA and CDR2 SQIVND (reference sequence). With 10 bases removed from V and 6 bases from J, the gap between germline ends came to 18 bases. The CDR3 DNA reads TGTGCCACCCAGCGGTTCGTAAAAGCCGGGGAGCTGTTTTTT. It translates to CATQRFVKAGELFF.

The V and J genes are TRBV4-2 and TRBJ2-5; 12 bases agree with TRBD2. Looked up from germline, CDR1 is LGHNA and CDR2 is YNFKEQ. The CDR3 contains 17 residues. V lost 2 bases and J lost 7; bases outside the gene matches: 11. This CDR3 is CASSQPSGGARRTTQYF. The CDR3, as DNA: TGTGCCAGCAGCCAACCTAGCGGGGGGGCCCGGCGGACGACCCAGTACTTC.

The CDR3, as DNA: TGTGCCAGCAGCCTTCCTATCTGCAATGAGCAGTTCTTC. This translates into CASSLPICNEQFF. The chain links TRBV3-1 (or the pseudogene TRBV3-2) to TRBJ2-1, with D unresolved. The length of the CDR3 is 13 residues. Germline V gene lookup returns CDR1 LGHDT and CDR2 YNNKEL (reference sequence). The V gene lost 4 bases and the J gene lost 6 bases, with 10 bases spanning the gap.

V usage is TRBV10-1 and J usage is TRBJ1-1, with D perhaps TRBD1 (5 bases). In germline, CDR1 is WNHNN, CDR2 SYGVQD (reference sequence). The V end was cut by 3 bases, the J end by 3 bases, with 14 bases between. The CDR3 has 15 amino acids. CDR3 region: CASSELGGLYTEAFF. DNA for the CDR3: TGCGCCAGCAGTGAATTGGGGGGGTTGTACACTGAAGCTTTCTTT.

The rearrangement uses TRBV5-4 and TRBJ2-7; no clear D gene. The V end was cut by 0 bases, the J end by 1 base, with 8 bases between. The CDR3 sequence is 14 residues long. The germline V gene encodes CDR1 SGHNT and CDR2 YYREEE (reference sequence). CDR3 bases: TGTGCCAGCAGCTTGGGACTGGCTTCCTACGAGCAGTACTTC. The encoded protein is CASSLGLASYEQYF.

The chain links TRBV27 to TRBJ1-5; 7 nucleotides agree with TRBD1. Germline CDR1 reads MNHEY; CDR2 reads SMNVEV (reference sequence). J was trimmed by 0 bases and V by 6 bases; bases with no gene match: 5. CDR3 size: 15 residues. Here the CDR3 DNA reads TGTGCCAGCAGAGGGGACAGTTATAGCAATCAGCCCCAGCATTTT. The encoded protein is CASRGDSYSNQPQHF.

The genes are TRBV7-3 and TRBJ2-3, with TRBD1 as a possible D gene (6 bases). This CDR3 comprises 13 residues. The germline V gene has CDR1 SGHTA and CDR2 FQGTGA. V was trimmed by 4 bases and J by 3 bases, leaving 8 bases between them. The CDR3 DNA reads TGTGCCAGCAGCTCTCAGGGGACAGATACGCAGTATTTT. As protein: CASSSQGTDTQYF.

V and J are TRBV9 and TRBJ2-1; the D is unclear. The CDR3 length is 13 residues. From germline, CDR1 is SGDLS and CDR2 YYNGEE. The V gene lost 2 bases and the J gene lost 9 bases, with 12 bases spanning the gap. DNA of the CDR3: TGTGCCAGCAGCGTCGACTCACCCAGTGAGCAGTTCTTC. It encodes CASSVDSPSEQFF.